This entry describes one TCR beta chain. Method: immunoSEQ multiplex PCR; TCRdb's copy keeps in-frame clones and lacks some. This sample has about 94,000 clones, with more than 85% found just once. These data are taken from a study of control samples from healthy donors and cancer patients. The CDR3 totals 15 residues. The V gene lost 0 bases and the J gene lost 5 bases, with 13 bases spanning the gap. CDR1 and CDR2 (germline): LGHDT, YNNKEL (reference sequence). V is TRBV3-1 (or the pseudogene TRBV3-2) and J is TRBJ1-1; tentatively, D is TRBD1 (5 bases). The receptor was isolated from a woman aged 50 to 60 in good health. Sequences were obtained from blood. The CDR3 is CASSQDVTRGTEAFF. Written as DNA, the CDR3 is TGTGCCAGCAGCCAAGATGTGACACGGGGGACTGAAGCTTTCTTT.